The 12 T cell receptor beta chains below all came from one sample that was sequenced in a study of human T cells and chemical hapten exposure. The time point: patch test 1, 2 weeks after DPC sensitization. The treatment was: therapeutic diphenylcyclopropenone sensitization with weekly scalp DPC. Using its own MiXCR run on the RACE reads, TCRdb lists one record per CDR3 protein. The sample lists around 76,000 distinct CDR3 sequences; about an eighth were seen once. The sequencing here drew on whole blood, taken in connection with sensitization to the hapten diphenylcyclopropenone (DPC). The receptors were gathered from a woman aged 55-70 years with alopecia areata. Some clones in this sample may be carry-over from other donors' samples.

This clonotype was found a few times. The V gene is TRBV14, the J gene TRBJ1-2, with TRBD1 identical over 8 bases. Germline V gene data show CDR1 as SGHDN and CDR2 as FVKESK. Trimming removed 4 bases from V and 4 bases from J; junction bases left unmatched: 5. The CDR3 consists of 14 residues. CDR3 bases: TGTGCCAGCAGCCCTAGACAGGGGTCCTATGGCTACACCTTC. It yields the protein CASSPRQGSYGYTF.

The CDR3 nucleotides read TGTGCCAGCAGCTTAAGCGGACTAGACAATGAGCAGTTCTTC. Translating gives CASSLSGLDNEQFF. The chain uses TRBV7-3 and TRBJ2-1; 7 nucleotides line up with TRBD2. Trimming cost V 1 base and J 5 bases; bases outside gene matches: 2. The CDR3 runs to 14 residues. The germline V gene encodes CDR1 SGHTA and CDR2 FQGTGA.

This rearrangement joins TRBV3-1 to TRBJ1-2; D is ambiguous. Germline V CDR1 and CDR2: LGHDT, YNNKEL (reference sequence). The V end lost 1 base, the J end lost 1 base, and 7 bases lay between the germline ends. There are 14 residues in the CDR3. The CDR3 here is CASSQGEINYGYTF. The CDR3 DNA is TGTGCCAGCAGCCAAGGAGAGATTAACTATGGCTACACCTTC.

This clonotype was observed at least ten times. The V call is TRBV30, the J call TRBJ2-7; no clear D. Germline V gene sequence: CDR1 GTSNPN, CDR2 SVGIG (reference sequence). V lost 2 bases and J lost 3, with 5 bases in between. The CDR3 loop spans 11 amino acids. The CDR3 loop reads CAWSIYYEQYF. The CDR3 DNA reads TGTGCCTGGAGTATCTACTACGAGCAGTACTTC. The whole variable domain, remainder taken from reference TRBV30 and TRBJ2-7, is SQTIHQWPATLVQPVGSPLSLECTVEGTSNPNLYWYRQAAGRGLQLLFYSVGIGQISSEVPQNLSASRPQDRQFILSSKKLLLSDSGFYLCAWSIYYEQYFGPGTRLTVT.

This clonotype was counted once. Possible read error: a much larger clone is one base away. The chain recombines TRBV18 with TRBJ2-7, with 8 bases matching TRBD1. CDR1 and CDR2 from the germline V gene are KGHSH and LQKENI. The CDR3 is 15 residues long. CDR3 residues: CTSSRGQGTSYEQYF. DNA for the CDR3: TGTACCAGCTCACGAGGACAGGGCACCTCCTACGAGCAGTACTTC. The whole variable domain, remainder taken from reference TRBV18 and TRBJ2-7, is NAGVMQNPRHLVRRRGQEARLRCSPMKGHSHVYWYRQLPEEGLKFMVYLQKENIIDESGMPKERFSAEFPKEGPSILRIQQVVRGDSAAYFCTSSRGQGTSYEQYFGPGTRLTVT.

This clonotype was detected ten times or more. The rearrangement links TRBV9 to TRBJ1-3, with a possible D match to TRBD1 (6 bases). From germline, CDR1 is SGDLS and CDR2 YYNGEE. Trimming cost V 8 bases and J 2 bases, with 11 bases left between them. The CDR3 runs to 13 residues. The CDR3 DNA reads as TGTGCCAGTCATCCAGGGGCTGGAAACACCATATATTTT. It translates to CASHPGAGNTIYF.

This clonotype has ten or more counts. The chain employs TRBV7-8 and TRBJ1-1; D might be TRBD1 (6 bases). Trimming removed 5 bases at V and 0 bases at J, with 13 bases between. The CDR3 runs to 15 residues. Germline V gene data show CDR1 as SGHVS and CDR2 as FQNEAQ. The CDR3 DNA is TGTGCCAGCAGCCCGGAGGGGGGAATGAACACTGAAGCTTTCTTT. Its translation: CASSPEGGMNTEAFF. The variable domain in full, with the rest retrieved from reference TRBV7-8 and TRBJ1-1, is GAGVSQSPRYKVAKRGQDVALRCDPISGHVSLFWYQQALGQGPEFLTYFQNEAQLDKSGLPSDRFFAERPEGSVSTLKIQRTQQEDSAVYLCASSPEGGMNTEAFFGQGTRLTVV.

This clonotype was observed a few times. The chain employs TRBV5-1 and TRBJ1-2; D is uncertain. Germline lookup yields CDR1 SGHRS and CDR2 YFSETQ. Trimming removed 0 bases at V and 0 bases at J, with 9 bases between. This CDR3 comprises 15 residues. The CDR3 sequence: CASSLAGTANYGYTF. CDR3 bases: TGCGCCAGCAGCTTGGCCGGCACGGCTAACTATGGCTACACCTTC.

This clonotype has ten or more counts. The chain has TRBV3-1 and TRBJ2-1, with TRBD2 matching 8 bases. Per the germline V gene, CDR1 is LGHDT and CDR2 is YNNKEL (reference sequence). V gave up 4 bases and J gave up 0 bases; unmatched junction bases: 2. This CDR3 region has 15 residues. The CDR3 loop is CASSPTSASYNEQFF. DNA of the CDR3: TGTGCCAGCAGCCCGACTAGCGCCTCCTACAATGAGCAGTTCTTC.

The sample holds many counts of this clonotype. For the CDR3, the DNA is TGCGCCAGCAGCATTGACAGGACAACTAATGAAAAACTGTTTTTT. Translating it yields CASSIDRTTNEKLFF. This rearrangement joins TRBV5-1 to TRBJ1-4, with a weak D call TRBD1 (6 bases). There are 15 residues in the CDR3. Trimming pared 4 bases from V and 0 bases from J, leaving 10 bases between. Per germline, CDR1 SGHRS and CDR2 YFSETQ.

The sample holds many counts of this clonotype. The chain carries TRBV6-5 and TRBJ1-6, with a possible D match to TRBD1 (5 bases). The CDR3 is made up of 15 amino acids. Per the germline V gene, CDR1 is MNHEY and CDR2 is SVGAGI. Trimming took off 7 bases at V and 6 bases at J, with 16 bases between the two ends. CDR3 sequence reads: CASTKVRTLNSPLHF. DNA of the CDR3: TGTGCCAGCACCAAAGTACGGACACTTAATTCACCCCTCCACTTT.

In its sample, this clonotype was seen a few times. CDR3 coding DNA: TGTGCCAGCAGCGTAACGGTGGGACAGGGGTACGAGACCCAGTACTTC. Its protein product is CASSVTVGQGYETQYF. The rearrangement uses TRBV11-2 and TRBJ2-5, with TRBD1 matching 10 bases. The germline gives CDR1 SGHAT, CDR2 FQNNGV. The CDR3 totals 16 residues. V shed 5 bases and J 5 bases; nucleotides not matched to a gene: 11.